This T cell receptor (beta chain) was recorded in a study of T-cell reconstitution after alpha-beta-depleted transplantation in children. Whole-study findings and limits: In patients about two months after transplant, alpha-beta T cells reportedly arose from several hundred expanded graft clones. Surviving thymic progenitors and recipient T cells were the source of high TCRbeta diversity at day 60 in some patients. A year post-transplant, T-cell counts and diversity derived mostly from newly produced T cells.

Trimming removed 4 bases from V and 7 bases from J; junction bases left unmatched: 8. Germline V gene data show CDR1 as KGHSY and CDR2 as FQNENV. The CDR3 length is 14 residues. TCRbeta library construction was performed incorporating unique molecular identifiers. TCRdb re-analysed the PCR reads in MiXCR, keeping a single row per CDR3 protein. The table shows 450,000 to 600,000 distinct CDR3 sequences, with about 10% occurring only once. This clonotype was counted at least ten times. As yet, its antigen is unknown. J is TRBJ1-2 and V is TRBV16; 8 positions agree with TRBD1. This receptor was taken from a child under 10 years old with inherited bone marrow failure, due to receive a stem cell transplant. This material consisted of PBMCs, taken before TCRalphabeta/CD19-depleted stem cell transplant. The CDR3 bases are TGTGCCAGCAGCCTCGGCCAGGGGGCGTTTGGCTACACCTTC. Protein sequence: CASSLGQGAFGYTF.